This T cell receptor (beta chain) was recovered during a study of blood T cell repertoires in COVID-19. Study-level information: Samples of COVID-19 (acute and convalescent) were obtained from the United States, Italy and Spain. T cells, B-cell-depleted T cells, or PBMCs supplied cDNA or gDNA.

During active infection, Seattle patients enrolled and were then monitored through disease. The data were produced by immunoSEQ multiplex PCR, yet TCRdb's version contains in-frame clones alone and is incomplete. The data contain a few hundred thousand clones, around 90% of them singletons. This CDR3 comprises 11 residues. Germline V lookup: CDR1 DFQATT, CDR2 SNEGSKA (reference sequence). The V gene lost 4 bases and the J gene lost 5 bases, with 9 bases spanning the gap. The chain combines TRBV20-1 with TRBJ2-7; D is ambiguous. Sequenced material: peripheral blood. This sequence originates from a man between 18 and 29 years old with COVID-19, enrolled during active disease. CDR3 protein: CSAISPDEQYF. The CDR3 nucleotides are TGCAGTGCTATATCTCCGGACGAGCAGTACTTC.